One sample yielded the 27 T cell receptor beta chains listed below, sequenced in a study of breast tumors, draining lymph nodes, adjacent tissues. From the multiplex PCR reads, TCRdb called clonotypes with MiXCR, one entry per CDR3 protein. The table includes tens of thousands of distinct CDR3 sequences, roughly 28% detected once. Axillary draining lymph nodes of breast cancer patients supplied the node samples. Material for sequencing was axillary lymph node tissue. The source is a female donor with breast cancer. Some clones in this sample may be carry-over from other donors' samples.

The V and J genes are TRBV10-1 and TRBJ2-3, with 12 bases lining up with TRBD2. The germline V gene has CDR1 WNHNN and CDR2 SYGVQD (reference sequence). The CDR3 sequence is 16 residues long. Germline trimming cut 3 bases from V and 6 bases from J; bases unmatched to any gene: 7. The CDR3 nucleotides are TGCGCCAGCAGTGACGGGACTAGCGGGCCGCCGGATACGCAGTATTTT. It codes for CASSDGTSGPPDTQYF.

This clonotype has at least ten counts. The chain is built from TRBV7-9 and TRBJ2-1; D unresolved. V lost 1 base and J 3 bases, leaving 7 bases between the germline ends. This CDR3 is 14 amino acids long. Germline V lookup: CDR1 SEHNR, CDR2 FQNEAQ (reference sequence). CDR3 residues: CASSLGEYYNEQFF. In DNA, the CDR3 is TGTGCCAGCAGCTTAGGCGAATACTACAATGAGCAGTTCTTC.

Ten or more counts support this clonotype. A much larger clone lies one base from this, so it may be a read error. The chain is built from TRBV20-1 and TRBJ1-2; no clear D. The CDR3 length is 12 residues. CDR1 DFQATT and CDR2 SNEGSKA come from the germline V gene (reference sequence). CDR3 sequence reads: CSARISNYGSTF. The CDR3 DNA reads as TGCAGTGCTAGAATCTCCAACTATGGCTCCACCTTC.

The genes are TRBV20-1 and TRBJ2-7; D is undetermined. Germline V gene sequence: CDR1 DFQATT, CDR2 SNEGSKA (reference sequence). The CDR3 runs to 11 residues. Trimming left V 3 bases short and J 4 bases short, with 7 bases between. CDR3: CSASQAYEQYV. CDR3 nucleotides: TGCAGTGCTAGTCAGGCTTACGAGCAGTACGTC.

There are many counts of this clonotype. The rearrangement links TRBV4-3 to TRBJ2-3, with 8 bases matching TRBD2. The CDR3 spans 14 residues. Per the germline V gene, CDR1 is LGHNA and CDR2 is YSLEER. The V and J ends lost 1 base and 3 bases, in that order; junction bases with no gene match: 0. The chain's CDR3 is CASSQVAGTDTQYF. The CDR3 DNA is TGCGCCAGCAGCCAAGTAGCGGGAACAGATACGCAGTATTTT.

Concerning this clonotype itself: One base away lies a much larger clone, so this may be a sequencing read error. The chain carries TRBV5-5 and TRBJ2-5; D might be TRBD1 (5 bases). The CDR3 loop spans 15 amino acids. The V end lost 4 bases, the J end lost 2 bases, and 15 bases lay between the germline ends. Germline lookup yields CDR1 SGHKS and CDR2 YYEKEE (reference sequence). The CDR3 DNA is TGTGCCAGCAGCCTCAGGGCGGCCAGACAAGAGACCCAGTACTTC. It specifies CASSLRAARQETQYF.

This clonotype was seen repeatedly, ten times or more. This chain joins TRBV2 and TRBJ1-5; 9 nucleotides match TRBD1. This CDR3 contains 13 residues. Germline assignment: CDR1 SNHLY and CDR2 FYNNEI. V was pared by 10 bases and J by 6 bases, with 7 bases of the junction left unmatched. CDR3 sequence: CATRGDRAQPQHF. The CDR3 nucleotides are TGTGCCACCCGAGGGGACAGGGCTCAGCCCCAGCATTTT. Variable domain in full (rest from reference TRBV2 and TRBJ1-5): EPEVTQTPSHQVTQMGQEVILRCVPISNHLYFYWYRQILGQKVEFLVSFYNNEISEKSEIFDDQFSVERPDGSNFTLKIRSTKLEDSAMYFCATRGDRAQPQHFGDGTRLSIL.

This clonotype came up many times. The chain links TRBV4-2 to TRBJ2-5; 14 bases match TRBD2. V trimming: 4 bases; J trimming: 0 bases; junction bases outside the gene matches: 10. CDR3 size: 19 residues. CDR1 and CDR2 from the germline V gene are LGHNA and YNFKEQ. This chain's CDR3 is CASSPGLAGAGGHQETQYF. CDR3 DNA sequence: TGTGCCAGCAGCCCGGGACTAGCGGGAGCGGGGGGCCACCAAGAGACCCAGTACTTC.

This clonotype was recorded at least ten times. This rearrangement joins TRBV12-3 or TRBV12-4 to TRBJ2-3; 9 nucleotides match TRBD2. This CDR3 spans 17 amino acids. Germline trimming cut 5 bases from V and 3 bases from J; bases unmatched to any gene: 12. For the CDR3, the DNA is TGTGCCAGCAGTGATCCGGGACTAGCACATTTTACAGATACGCAGTATTTT. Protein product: CASSDPGLAHFTDTQYF.

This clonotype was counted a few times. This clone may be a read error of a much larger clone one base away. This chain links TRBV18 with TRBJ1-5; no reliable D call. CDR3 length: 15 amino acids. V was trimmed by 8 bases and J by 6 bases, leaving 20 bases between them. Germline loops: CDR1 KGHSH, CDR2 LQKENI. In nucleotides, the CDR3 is TGTGCCAGCCCAAAAAGGCAGGCTGCCTGTCAGCCCCAGCATTTT. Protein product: CASPKRQAACQPQHF.

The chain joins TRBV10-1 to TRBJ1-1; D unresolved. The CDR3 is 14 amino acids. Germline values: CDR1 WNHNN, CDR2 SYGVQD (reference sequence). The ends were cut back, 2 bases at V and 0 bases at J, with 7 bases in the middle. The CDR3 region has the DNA TGCGCCAGCAGTGAGGTGGGGATGAACACTGAAGCTTTCTTT. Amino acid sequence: CASSEVGMNTEAFF.

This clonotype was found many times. CDR3 sequence: CASSNQGGTTQETQYF. The CDR3, as DNA: TGTGCCAGCAGCAACCAGGGCGGGACTACCCAAGAGACCCAGTACTTC. The V and J genes are TRBV7-2 and TRBJ2-5, with TRBD2 matching 7 bases. V lost 5 bases to trimming and J lost 1 base; unmatched junction nucleotides: 10. Per germline, CDR1 SGHTA and CDR2 FQGNSA. The CDR3 has 16 amino acids.

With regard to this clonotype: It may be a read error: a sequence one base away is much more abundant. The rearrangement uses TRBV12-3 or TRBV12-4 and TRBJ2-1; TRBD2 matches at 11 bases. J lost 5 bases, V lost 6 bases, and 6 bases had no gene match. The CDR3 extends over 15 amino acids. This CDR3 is CASSHTSGRDNEQFF. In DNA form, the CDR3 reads TGTGCCAGCAGCCACACTAGCGGGAGAGACAATGAGCAGTTCTTC.

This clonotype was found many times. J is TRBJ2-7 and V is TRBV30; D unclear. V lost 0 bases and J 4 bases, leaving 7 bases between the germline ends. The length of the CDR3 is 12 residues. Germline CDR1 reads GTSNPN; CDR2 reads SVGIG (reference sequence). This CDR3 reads CAWSVVYYEQYF. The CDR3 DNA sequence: TGTGCCTGGAGTGTCGTTTATTACGAGCAGTACTTC.

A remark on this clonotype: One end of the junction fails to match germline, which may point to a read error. The CDR3 coding sequence is TGTGCCAGCAGCTGGCAGGGGTTCGACTACTATGGCTACCCCTTC. It encodes CASSWQGFDYYGYPF. The genes are TRBV7-9 and TRBJ1-2; possible D gene TRBD1, 6 bases. From germline, CDR1 is SEHNR and CDR2 FQNEAQ (reference sequence). The CDR3 covers 15 residues. Based on the CDR3 plus reference TRBV7-9 and TRBJ1-2, the full variable domain is DTGVSQNPRHKITKRGQNVTFRCDPISEHNRLYWYRQTLGQGPEFLTYFQNEAQLEKSRLLSDRFSAERPKGSFSTLEIQRTEQGDSAMYLCASSWQGFDYYGYPFGSGTRLTVV.

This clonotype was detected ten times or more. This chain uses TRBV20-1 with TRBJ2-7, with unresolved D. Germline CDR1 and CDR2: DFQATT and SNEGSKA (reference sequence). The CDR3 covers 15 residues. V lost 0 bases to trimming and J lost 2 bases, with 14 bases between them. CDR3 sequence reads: CSARDPTYQTYEQYF. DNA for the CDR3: TGCAGTGCTAGAGATCCTACGTACCAGACCTACGAGCAGTACTTC.

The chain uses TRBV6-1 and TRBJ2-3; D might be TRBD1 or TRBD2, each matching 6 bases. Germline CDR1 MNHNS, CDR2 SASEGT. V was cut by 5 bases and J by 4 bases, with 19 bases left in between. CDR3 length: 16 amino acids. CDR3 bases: TGTGCCAGCAGTACAGCGAGGGGGGCCGGGTCAGATACGCAGTATTTT. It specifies CASSTARGAGSDTQYF.

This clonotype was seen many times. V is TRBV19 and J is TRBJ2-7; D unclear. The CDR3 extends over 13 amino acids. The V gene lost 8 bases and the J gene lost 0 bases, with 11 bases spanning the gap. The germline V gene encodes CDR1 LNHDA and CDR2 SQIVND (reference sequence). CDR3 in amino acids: CASVEPYSYEQYF. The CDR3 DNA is TGTGCCAGTGTTGAACCCTACTCCTACGAGCAGTACTTC.

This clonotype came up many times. CDR3 sequence: CSARDKGPNQPQHF. The CDR3 DNA reads TGCAGTGCTAGAGATAAGGGACCGAATCAGCCCCAGCATTTT. The chain is built from TRBV20-1 and TRBJ1-5; D perhaps matches TRBD1 (5 bases). CDR3 length: 14 residues. The V and J ends lost 0 bases and 4 bases respectively, with 10 bases between them. In germline, CDR1 is DFQATT, CDR2 SNEGSKA (reference sequence).

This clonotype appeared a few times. CDR3 bases: TGTGCCAGCAGTTTTGGGGGAGATAGGGATACGCAGTATTTT. This codes for CASSFGGDRDTQYF. This chain links TRBV12-3 or TRBV12-4 with TRBJ2-3; the D gene could be TRBD1 or TRBD2 (5 bases each). Trimming cost V 3 bases and J 6 bases, with 13 bases left between them. CDR3 length: 14 residues.

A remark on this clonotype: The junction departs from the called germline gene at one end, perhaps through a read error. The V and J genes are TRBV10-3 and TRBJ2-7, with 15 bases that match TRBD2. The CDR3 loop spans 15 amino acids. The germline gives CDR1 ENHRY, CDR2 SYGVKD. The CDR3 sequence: CASSMGLAGGSEQYF. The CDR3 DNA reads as TGTGCCAGCAGTATGGGACTAGCGGGAGGTAGCGAGCAGTACTTC.

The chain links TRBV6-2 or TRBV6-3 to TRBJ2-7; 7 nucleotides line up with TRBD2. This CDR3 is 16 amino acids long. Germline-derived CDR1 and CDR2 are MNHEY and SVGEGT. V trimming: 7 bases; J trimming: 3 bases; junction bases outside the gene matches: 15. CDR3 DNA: TGTGCCAGCAACACCCCGCCGGGGGGTCCCTACTACGAGCAGTACTTC. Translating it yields CASNTPPGGPYYEQYF.

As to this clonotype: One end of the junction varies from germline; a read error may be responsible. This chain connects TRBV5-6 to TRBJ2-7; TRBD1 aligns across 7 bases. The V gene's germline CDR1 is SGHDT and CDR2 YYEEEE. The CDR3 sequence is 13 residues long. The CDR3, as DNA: TGTGTCAGCAGCTACAGGACAGGCTACGAGCAGTACTTC. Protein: CVSSYRTGYEQYF. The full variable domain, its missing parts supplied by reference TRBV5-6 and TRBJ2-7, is DAGVTQSPTHLIKTRGQQVTLRCSPKSGHDTVSWYQQALGQGPQFIFQYYEEEERQRGNFPDRFSGHQFPNYSSELNVNALLLGDSALYLCVSSYRTGYEQYFGPGTRLTVT.

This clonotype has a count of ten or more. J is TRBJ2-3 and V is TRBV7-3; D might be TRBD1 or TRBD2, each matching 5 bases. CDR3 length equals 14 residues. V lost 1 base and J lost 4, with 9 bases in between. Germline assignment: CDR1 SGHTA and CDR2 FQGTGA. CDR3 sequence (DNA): TGTGCCAGCAGCTTAATGGGGGTGGCAGATACGCAGTATTTT. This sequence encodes CASSLMGVADTQYF.

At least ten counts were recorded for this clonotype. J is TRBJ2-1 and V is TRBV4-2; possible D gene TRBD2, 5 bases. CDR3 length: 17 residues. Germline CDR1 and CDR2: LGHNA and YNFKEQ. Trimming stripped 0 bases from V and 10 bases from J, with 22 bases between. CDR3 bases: TGTGCCAGCAGCCAAGATGAGATAGTCGGTCCCGGGGAGGAGCAGTTCTTC. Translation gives CASSQDEIVGPGEEQFF.

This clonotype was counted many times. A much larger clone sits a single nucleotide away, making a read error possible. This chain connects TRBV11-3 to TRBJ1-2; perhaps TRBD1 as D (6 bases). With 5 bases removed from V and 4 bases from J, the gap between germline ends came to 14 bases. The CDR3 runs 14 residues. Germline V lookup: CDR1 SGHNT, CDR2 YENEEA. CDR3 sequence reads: CASSPRDKTYGYTF. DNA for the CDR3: TGTGCCAGCAGCCCCCGGGACAAAACCTATGGCTACACCTTC.

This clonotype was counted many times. The CDR3 DNA sequence: TGCGCCAGCACCCTAAGCGGACCTTTTCTGTTCTTC. It is translated as CASTLSGPFLFF. This rearrangement joins TRBV5-1 to TRBJ2-1, with D perhaps TRBD2 (5 bases). V lost 6 bases, J lost 15 bases, and 19 bases lay in between. CDR3 length equals 12 residues. Germline CDR1 and CDR2: SGHRS and YFSETQ.